A selection of T cell receptor beta chains follows, all from one sample in a study of post-analysis software for immune sequencing data. TCRdb ran MiXCR on the PCR reads and lists one entry per CDR3 protein. Among 600,000 to 750,000 distinct CDR3 sequences, 59% were seen once, and the ten largest hold about 10%. Sequenced: blood. Receptors were obtained from a girl aged 2 to 10 with multiple sclerosis. CDR3s include the opening cysteine and the closing phenylalanine or tryptophan. A D gene is named only where the DNA matches it firmly. A row's size may be missing; if present it is once, few, many or a size class.

-	TRBV11-3	TRBJ2-3	-	CASSPGRVQDTQYF	TGTGCCAGCAGCCCCGGCAGGGTACAAGATACGCAGTATTTT
-	TRBV7-8	TRBJ2-5	TRBD2	CASSSTVEGGPRETQYF	TGTGCCAGCAGCTCGACTGTCGAGGGAGGGCCAAGGGAGACCCAGTACTTC
-	TRBV9	TRBJ1-2	-	CASSVGGQLNYGYTF	TGTGCCAGCAGCGTAGGCGGACAGCTTAACTATGGCTACACCTTC
few	TRBV6-5	TRBJ2-4	-	CASSYSHTLAKNIQYF	TGTGCCAGCAGTTACTCGCACACTCTAGCCAAAAACATTCAGTACTTC
few	TRBV3-1	TRBJ2-7	-	CASSQGRVTYEQYF	TGTGCCAGCAGCCAAGGGCGGGTCACCTACGAGCAGTACTTC
-	TRBV12-3/TRBV12-4	TRBJ1-4	-	CASSTGEKLFF	TGTGCCAGCAGTACCGGTGAAAAACTGTTTTTT
-	TRBV12-3/TRBV12-4	TRBJ2-5	-	CASSSSSRQETQYF	TGTGCCAGCAGTTCGAGCAGTCGGCAAGAGACCCAGTACTTC
-	TRBV20-1	TRBJ2-1	-	CSAREQEGRNEQFF	TGCAGTGCTAGAGAGCAAGAGGGAAGAAATGAGCAGTTCTTC
-	TRBV20-1	TRBJ2-1	-	CSATSYSPGHEQFF	TGCAGTGCGACATCCTATAGCCCCGGGCATGAGCAGTTCTTC
once	TRBV2	TRBJ1-5	-	CASTADGGQHF	TGTGCCAGCACTGCAGACGGTGGCCAGCATTTT
few	TRBV5-5	TRBJ1-1	-	CASSLGSGNTEAFF	TGTGCCAGCAGCTTGGGATCGGGGAACACTGAAGCTTTCTTT
-	TRBV10-3	TRBJ1-2	TRBD1	CAISESGQGANGYTF	TGTGCCATCAGTGAGTCGGGACAGGGGGCAAACGGCTACACCTTC
-	TRBV12-3/TRBV12-4	TRBJ2-3	TRBD2	CASSFGLAGGRDTQYF	TGTGCCAGCAGTTTTGGTCTAGCGGGGGGGCGAGATACGCAGTATTTT
once	TRBV7-9	TRBJ1-1	-	CAWKYPGDYTEAFF	TGTGCCTGGAAATACCCCGGAGACTACACTGAAGCTTTCTTT